These 8 T cell receptor beta chains share one sample of origin, sequenced in a study of T cell responses to AZD1222 COVID-19 vaccine. The repertoire was sequenced with immunoSEQ multiplex PCR; TCRdb's copy has only in-frame clones and lacks some. The sample lists 69,000 or so clones; around nine tenths were seen once. This material consisted of peripheral blood, taken 28 days after the second dose of the MenACWY control vaccine. The receptors come from an adult who received the MenACWY meningococcal vaccine as a control.

The rearrangement uses TRBV5-4 and TRBJ1-5; 8 positions match TRBD1. Germline trimming cut 4 bases from V and 7 bases from J; bases unmatched to any gene: 4. CDR1 and CDR2 (germline): SGHNT, YYREEE (reference sequence). The CDR3 extends over 13 amino acids. For the CDR3, the DNA is TGTGCCAGCAGCCCAGGACAGGGCCAGCCCCAGCATTTT. Its translation: CASSPGQGQPQHF.

This clone has a single count. The rearrangement uses TRBV5-1 and TRBJ2-7; TRBD2 might be the D (5 bases). Trimming stripped 3 bases from V and 3 bases from J, with 19 bases between. This CDR3 is 16 amino acids long. CDR1 and CDR2 from the germline V gene are SGHRS and YFSETQ. CDR3 in amino acids: CASSSEGGFILYEQYF. The CDR3 DNA reads TGCGCCAGCAGCTCAGAGGGCGGGTTCATCCTCTACGAGCAGTACTTC. Together with reference TRBV5-1 and TRBJ2-7, the CDR3 gives the full variable domain: KAGVTQTPRYLIKTRGQQVTLSCSPISGHRSVSWYQQTPGQGLQFLFEYFSETQRNKGNFPGRFSGRQFSNSRSEMNVSTLELGDSALYLCASSSEGGFILYEQYFGPGTRLTVT.

The gene calls are TRBV7-9 and TRBJ2-6; D assignment may be TRBD1 or TRBD2 (5 bases each). Trimming took 0 bases from V and 2 from J, leaving 8 bases between them. The germline CDR1 and CDR2 sequences are SEHNR and FQNEAQ (reference sequence). This CDR3 has 16 amino acids. This chain's CDR3 is CASSLARGAGANVLTF. The CDR3 DNA reads as TGTGCCAGCAGCTTAGCGAGAGGGGCTGGGGCCAACGTCCTGACTTTC.

The chain joins TRBV11-2 to TRBJ2-5; D gene ambiguous. Germline V gene data show CDR1 as SGHAT and CDR2 as FQNNGV. This CDR3 has 14 residues. Trimming removed 7 bases at V and 5 bases at J, with 17 bases between. This CDR3 is CASTVRAVGETQYF. The CDR3 region has the DNA TGTGCCAGCACGGTCCGGGCGGTCGGGGAGACCCAGTACTTC. The full variable domain, rest sourced from reference TRBV11-2 and TRBJ2-5, is EAGVAQSPRYKIIEKRQSVAFWCNPISGHATLYWYQQILGQGPKLLIQFQNNGVVDDSQLPKDRFSAERLKGVDSTLKIQPAKLEDSAVYLCASTVRAVGETQYFGPGTRLLVL.

The V and J genes are TRBV29-1 and TRBJ2-1, with 8 bases aligning to TRBD1. V lost 6 bases, J lost 8 bases, and 12 bases stayed unmatched. Germline lookup yields CDR1 SQVTM and CDR2 ANQGSEA. The CDR3 runs 14 residues. The CDR3 DNA sequence: TGCAGCGTCGACCCGGGACAGGTGGTAGATGAGCAGTTCTTC. It is translated as CSVDPGQVVDEQFF.

The chain combines TRBV27 with TRBJ2-5; 8 nucleotides match TRBD1. The length of the CDR3 is 14 residues. J gave up 7 bases and V 3 bases, and 7 bases lay outside the gene matches. Germline-derived CDR1 and CDR2 are MNHEY and SMNVEV (reference sequence). CDR3 region: CASSFSGQGGTQYF. CDR3 sequence (DNA): TGTGCCAGCAGTTTTTCAGGACAGGGTGGGACCCAGTACTTC.

The chain couples TRBV12-5 to TRBJ2-2, with 9 bases fitting TRBD2. The CDR3 contains 16 residues. Germline V gene data show CDR1 as LGHNT and CDR2 as FRNRAP. The V gene end was trimmed by 5 bases and the J gene end by 6 bases; junction bases not matched to a gene: 10. CDR3 sequence: CASGQTSGLRPGELFF. CDR3 sequence (DNA): TGTGCTAGTGGTCAGACTAGCGGCCTCCGCCCCGGGGAGCTGTTTTTT.

The rearrangement uses TRBV7-9 and TRBJ2-3; D is ambiguous. Germline CDR1 and CDR2: SEHNR and FQNEAQ (reference sequence). V was cut by 5 bases and J by 2 bases, with 5 bases left in between. The CDR3 length is 12 residues. CDR3 region: CASSTYTDTQYF. The CDR3 DNA follows: TGTGCCAGCAGCACCTACACAGATACGCAGTATTTT.